The 28 T cell receptor beta chains reported below all come from one sample, sequenced in a study of T cell responses to AZD1222 COVID-19 vaccine (dated by TCRdb to the early 2020s). The sample's time point label, in plain terms: baseline before first vaccination. The protocol used for the library was the immunoSEQ multiplex PCR assay. TCRdb took this table from immuneACCESS and kept in-frame rearrangements with V and J called. Such tables lack part of the clones; where checked against another copy, unresolved V genes explain under half of the gap, and the rest is unexplained. The sample includes roughly 110,000 clones, with around 87% observed a single time. The top ten clonotypes cover 3.5% to 5% of the sample. The material sequenced was peripheral blood, taken on day 0 of AZD1222 vaccination. Receptors were obtained from an adult in good health.

This clone came up a few times. The rearrangement joins TRBV6-2 or TRBV6-3 to TRBJ2-7, with 9 bases lining up with TRBD2. The CDR3 totals 15 residues. Germline CDR1 reads MNHEY; CDR2 reads SVGEGT. V gave up 2 bases and J gave up 2 bases; unmatched junction bases: 4. The CDR3 region is CASSYAAGGPYEQYF. The CDR3, as DNA: TGTGCCAGCAGTTACGCAGCGGGGGGTCCCTACGAGCAGTACTTC.

The chain carries TRBV30 and TRBJ1-3, with D perhaps TRBD1 (5 bases). Germline V CDR1 and CDR2: GTSNPN, SVGIG (reference sequence). This CDR3 contains 15 residues. The ends were cut back, 4 bases at V and 0 bases at J, with 13 bases in the middle. For the CDR3, the DNA is TGTGCCTGGAAAGGGTTTCAGGGCTCTGGAAACACCATATATTTT. As protein: CAWKGFQGSGNTIYF.

The gene calls are TRBV27 and TRBJ1-2; 7 bases line up with TRBD1. Germline CDR1 and CDR2: MNHEY and SMNVEV (reference sequence). CDR3 length: 14 amino acids. J was trimmed by 3 bases and V by 6 bases; bases with no gene match: 7. CDR3 region: CASRRSGTDYGYTF. The CDR3 DNA reads as TGTGCCAGCAGAAGATCCGGGACAGACTATGGCTACACCTTC.

The chain recombines TRBV15 with TRBJ1-5; D is possibly TRBD1 (5 bases). Germline values: CDR1 LNHNV, CDR2 YYDKDF (reference sequence). This CDR3 contains 16 residues. V shed 5 bases and J shed 0 bases, with 14 bases lying between them. The DNA for the CDR3 is TGTGCCACCAGCTCCCGGGGGAGGGCTAGCAATCAGCCCCAGCATTTT. Translating it yields CATSSRGRASNQPQHF.

The V gene is TRBV3-1 (or the pseudogene TRBV3-2), the J gene TRBJ2-4; D might be TRBD1 (6 bases). V lost 4 bases, J lost 0 bases, and 16 bases lay in between. The CDR3 has 17 residues. Germline V gene data show CDR1 as LGHDT and CDR2 as YNNKEL (reference sequence). The CDR3 here is CASSPTGLDLAKNIQYF. DNA of the CDR3: TGTGCCAGCAGCCCGACAGGATTGGACTTAGCCAAAAACATTCAGTACTTC.

This chain links TRBV6-7 with TRBJ1-5; TRBD1 aligns across 7 bases. TRBV6-7 carries the ORF label, with uncertain function. The CDR3 has 15 amino acids. V shed 6 bases, J shed 3 bases, and the junction held 8 bases outside the gene matches. DNA for the CDR3: TGTGCCAGCAGCCCACAAACAGGGGACAATCAGCCCCAGCATTTT. This codes for CASSPQTGDNQPQHF.

The J gene is TRBJ1-2, the V gene TRBV9, with D unresolved. The V gene's germline CDR1 is SGDLS and CDR2 YYNGEE. This CDR3 comprises 13 residues. V lost 2 bases to trimming and J lost 1 base, with 6 bases between them. CDR3 nucleotide sequence: TGTGCCAGCAGCGTCTGGGGTAACTATGGCTACACCTTC. Translated: CASSVWGNYGYTF.

The rearrangement uses TRBV6-2 or TRBV6-3 and TRBJ1-1; D possibly corresponds to TRBD1 (5 bases). The CDR3 totals 14 residues. Trimming removed 6 bases at V and 2 bases at J, with 13 bases between. The germline CDR1 and CDR2 sequences are MNHEY and SVGEGT. CDR3 region: CASSRGDSNTEAFF. The CDR3 coding sequence is TGTGCCAGCAGCCGAGGGGATTCTAACACTGAAGCTTTCTTT.

J is TRBJ2-1 and V is TRBV29-1, with 7 bases aligning to TRBD2. V was clipped by 3 bases and J by 0 bases; unmatched bases: 5. Per the germline V gene, CDR1 is SQVTM and CDR2 is ANQGSEA. The CDR3 totals 15 residues. The CDR3 DNA reads TGCAGCGTTGACGGGCTAGCGGCCTCCTACAATGAGCAGTTCTTC. The encoded protein is CSVDGLAASYNEQFF.

The CDR3 is CASSSPGYGNTIYF. The DNA for the CDR3 is TGTGCCAGCAGCTCTCCGGGTTACGGAAACACCATATATTTT. The genes are TRBV7-9 and TRBJ1-3; D gene ambiguous. Trimming took 4 bases from V and 4 from J, leaving 11 bases between them. The CDR3 extends over 14 amino acids. Looked up from germline, CDR1 is SEHNR and CDR2 is FQNEAQ (reference sequence).

V usage is TRBV19 and J usage is TRBJ2-4; the match to TRBD2 covers 9 bases. The CDR3 sequence is 15 residues long. Germline lookup yields CDR1 LNHDA and CDR2 SQIVND (reference sequence). The V segment lost 4 bases and the J segment 1 base; nucleotides outside the gene matches: 2. This CDR3 is CASSNSGGAKNIQYF. The CDR3 bases are TGTGCCAGTAGTAACAGCGGGGGGGCCAAAAACATTCAGTACTTC.

The table lists this clone with a count of one. The chain has TRBV6-5 and TRBJ2-6; D call uncertain. The length of the CDR3 is 15 residues. With 4 bases removed from V and 0 bases from J, the gap between germline ends came to 7 bases. In germline, CDR1 is MNHEY, CDR2 SVGAGI. The CDR3: CASSFRRSGANVLTF. The CDR3 bases are TGTGCCAGCAGTTTTCGCCGCTCTGGGGCCAACGTCCTGACTTTC.

This clone was picked up a small number of times. The V gene is TRBV9, the J gene TRBJ2-2; D is possibly TRBD2 (6 bases). V shed 3 bases and J shed 7 bases, with 16 bases lying between them. CDR1 and CDR2 (germline): SGDLS, YYNGEE. CDR3 length equals 15 residues. CDR3 loop: CASSAGRLGGGELFF. DNA for the CDR3: TGTGCCAGCAGCGCGGGGAGACTAGGCGGCGGGGAGCTGTTTTTT.

V is TRBV6-4 and J is TRBJ2-1, with 9 bases matching TRBD1. This CDR3 comprises 15 residues. The junction had 13 bases not matched to a gene; V was cut back by 6 bases and J by 10 bases. Germline values: CDR1 MRHNA, CDR2 SNTAGT. In nucleotides, the CDR3 is TGTGCCAGCAGCGAGACAGGGGGAAATTCGGGGGAGCAGTTCTTC. This encodes CASSETGGNSGEQFF.

The genes are TRBV7-8 and TRBJ1-2; 7 positions match TRBD1. Germline V lookup: CDR1 SGHVS, CDR2 FQNEAQ. The V and J ends lost 2 bases and 6 bases, in that order; junction bases with no gene match: 6. The length of the CDR3 is 14 residues. CDR3 sequence: CASSLTTGLDGYTF. In DNA, the CDR3 is TGTGCCAGCAGCTTAACGACAGGGCTCGATGGCTACACCTTC.

This chain uses TRBV5-1 with TRBJ1-5; no clear D. Between the trimmed V and J ends, which lost 10 bases and 5 bases, there was a span of 16 bases. In germline, CDR1 is SGHRS, CDR2 YFSETQ. The CDR3 sequence is 13 residues long. The CDR3 DNA sequence: TGCGCCGGCACCACCAGCTTAGATCAGCCCCAGCATTTT. This codes for CAGTTSLDQPQHF.

The chain is built from TRBV3-1 (or the pseudogene TRBV3-2) and TRBJ2-7; 10 nucleotides line up with TRBD2. CDR3 size: 14 residues. Trimming at V came to 5 bases and at J to 7 bases, leaving 8 bases not matched to a gene. Germline lookup yields CDR1 LGHDT and CDR2 YNNKEL (reference sequence). As DNA, the CDR3 is TGTGCCAGCAGCAGGACTAGCGGTCCGGAAGAGCAGTACTTC. This codes for CASSRTSGPEEQYF.

The rearrangement joins TRBV2 to TRBJ2-2; 12 nucleotides agree with TRBD2. J was trimmed by 7 bases and V by 2 bases; bases with no gene match: 11. Germline CDR1 is SNHLY and CDR2 is FYNNEI. The CDR3 extends over 18 amino acids. The CDR3 reads CASSESPTSGRSGGELFF. CDR3 nucleotides: TGTGCCAGCAGTGAATCGCCTACTAGCGGGAGGTCGGGCGGGGAGCTGTTTTTT.

V is TRBV5-1 and J is TRBJ2-1; D unclear. V dropped 1 base and J dropped 6 bases, with 8 bases sitting between them. CDR1 SGHRS and CDR2 YFSETQ come from the germline V gene. The CDR3 extends over 13 amino acids. The CDR3 sequence is CASSLSLVNEQFF. Here the CDR3 DNA reads TGCGCCAGCAGCTTGTCCCTAGTCAATGAGCAGTTCTTC.

The genes are TRBV7-3 and TRBJ2-1; perhaps TRBD1 as D (5 bases). Trimming pared 2 bases from V and 7 bases from J, leaving 12 bases between. Germline V gives CDR1 SGHTA, CDR2 FQGTGA. The CDR3 consists of 14 residues. The DNA of the CDR3 is TGTGCCAGCAGCTTAGAAGCAGGGTGGAATGAGCAGTTCTTC. It yields the protein CASSLEAGWNEQFF.

In its sample, this clone was seen once. The V and J genes are TRBV28 and TRBJ1-5; 7 positions agree with TRBD1. The CDR3 is 16 residues long. In germline, CDR1 is MDHEN, CDR2 SYDVKM. V was clipped by 2 bases and J by 2 bases; unmatched bases: 6. CDR3 in amino acids: CASSLRGPSGNQPQHF. The CDR3 DNA is TGTGCCAGCAGTTTAAGGGGGCCATCCGGCAATCAGCCCCAGCATTTT.

The genes are TRBV4-1 and TRBJ2-5, with 9 bases lining up with TRBD1. The length of the CDR3 is 16 residues. V dropped 5 bases and J dropped 0; count of bases not matched to a gene: 7. Germline values: CDR1 MGHRA, CDR2 YSYEKL. Here the CDR3 reads CASSNRGQKYQETQYF. The CDR3, as DNA: TGCGCCAGCAGCAACAGGGGGCAAAAGTACCAAGAGACCCAGTACTTC.

The genes are TRBV7-2 and TRBJ1-2; TRBD1 is a possible D gene (5 bases). Trimming took 1 base from V and 6 from J, leaving 12 bases between them. CDR1 is SGHTA and CDR2 is FQGNSA in the germline V gene. This CDR3 has 14 residues. The CDR3 loop reads CASSLETGFDGYTF. The CDR3, as DNA: TGTGCCAGCAGCTTAGAAACAGGTTTCGATGGCTACACCTTC.

This rearrangement joins TRBV5-1 to TRBJ1-1, with D possibly TRBD1 on 5 matching bases. V was shortened by 1 base and J by 4 bases, with 8 bases between the two germline ends. CDR3 length: 13 residues. Per germline, CDR1 SGHRS and CDR2 YFSETQ. The CDR3 is CASSLNRGTEAFF. CDR3 bases: TGCGCCAGCAGCTTGAATAGGGGCACTGAAGCTTTCTTT.

The rearrangement links TRBV7-9 to TRBJ2-1, with 7 bases lining up with TRBD2. V dropped 5 bases and J dropped 5; count of bases not matched to a gene: 12. The CDR3 runs 16 residues. Looked up from germline, CDR1 is SEHNR and CDR2 is FQNEAQ (reference sequence). CDR3 residues: CASSPQRGSIDNEQFF. The CDR3 region has the DNA TGTGCCAGCAGCCCCCAACGCGGGAGTATCGACAATGAGCAGTTCTTC. Variable domain in full (rest from reference TRBV7-9 and TRBJ2-1): DTGVSQNPRHKITKRGQNVTFRCDPISEHNRLYWYRQTLGQGPEFLTYFQNEAQLEKSRLLSDRFSAERPKGSFSTLEIQRTEQGDSAMYLCASSPQRGSIDNEQFFGPGTRLTVL.

V gene TRBV5-1 combines with J gene TRBJ1-1, with D perhaps matching TRBD1 (5 bases). CDR1 and CDR2 from the germline V gene are SGHRS and YFSETQ. Trimming stripped 0 bases from V and 5 bases from J, with 14 bases between. This CDR3 has 15 amino acids. The CDR3 sequence: CASSLAAGGYTEAFF. CDR3 sequence (DNA): TGCGCCAGCAGCTTGGCCGCCGGGGGGTATACTGAAGCTTTCTTT.

In regard to this clone: At one end the junction does not follow the germline gene, possibly because of a read error. CDR3 region: CVSSLRAGQNEAFF. CDR3 DNA sequence: TGTGTCAGCAGCTTGAGGGCTGGGCAGAATGAAGCTTTCTTT. This chain uses TRBV5-4 with TRBJ1-1; no definite D call. This CDR3 is built from 14 residues. Germline V CDR1 and CDR2: SGHNT, YYREEE (reference sequence).

The CDR3 region has the DNA TGTGCCAGCAGCTCCGGATCACAGGGGGAGTCTGAAAAACTGTTTTTT. Protein product: CASSSGSQGESEKLFF. The chain couples TRBV5-6 to TRBJ1-4; 8 bases line up with TRBD1. The germline CDR1 and CDR2 sequences are SGHDT and YYEEEE. This CDR3 region has 16 residues. V lost 3 bases to trimming and J lost 7 bases; unmatched junction nucleotides: 11.